The TCR beta chain under discussion was sequenced for a study of blood T cell repertoires in COVID-19. Whole-study context: Sites across the United States, Italy and Spain contributed samples from acute and convalescent COVID-19.

The germline V and J ends were trimmed by 2 bases and 8 bases, with 16 bases remaining between them. CDR1 and CDR2 from the germline V gene are SNHLY and FYNNEI. The CDR3 consists of 15 residues. Participant age was roughly 18 to 89 years, and participants resided in approximately 24 US areas. What the recovered Cohort 3 donors had was two negative PCRs, clearance, or symptom resolution. The authors' processing: Cell counts per sample came from amplifying reference gene primers. Here immunoSEQ multiplex PCR was the method, and the copy in TCRdb shows in-frame clones only, minus some. V, J and clone size are taken as reported in that table, and D and trimming were inferred from the DNA itself. The sample shows some 300,000 clones, 70% to 90% of them seen only once.

The chain carries TRBV2 and TRBJ2-1, with a possible D match to TRBD1 (6 bases). The sequenced sample was PBMCs or T cells enriched from blood (not recorded which). This sequence originates from a woman between 40 and 50 years old who had recovered from COVID-19. The CDR3 DNA reads TGTGCCAGCAGTGAATTTAGGGGGAGTCGGCATGAGCAGTTCTTC. Residues: CASSEFRGSRHEQFF.